The rows below give T cell receptor beta chains drawn from one sample of a study of blood T cell repertoires in COVID-19. Measured with immunoSEQ multiplex PCR; TCRdb has only the in-frame clones, and not every one. The sample holds 130,000 to 150,000 clones, 65% to 90% seen once. The sample was peripheral blood. These receptors were obtained from a human donor in a cohort sampled during active COVID-19. Both conserved end residues are part of each CDR3. Fields, in order: V gene, J gene, D gene, clone size, CDR3 protein, CDR3 DNA. The D gene is left open where the match is weak. Clone size is shown for a subset of rows, as once, few, many or a class of expanded clone.

v_call: TRBV28
j_call: TRBJ2-7
d_call: -
clone_size: -
cdr3_aa: CASSLEQGRYEQYF
cdr3_nt: TGTGCCAGCAGTCTCGAACAGGGCCGGTACGAGCAGTACTTC

v_call: TRBV4-1
j_call: TRBJ2-1
d_call: TRBD2
clone_size: -
cdr3_aa: CASSREIGLAGDYNEQFF
cdr3_nt: TGCGCCAGCAGCCGCGAGATCGGACTAGCGGGTGACTACAATGAGCAGTTCTTC

v_call: TRBV6-1
j_call: TRBJ2-7
d_call: TRBD2
clone_size: -
cdr3_aa: CASSEVPSGSSYEQYF
cdr3_nt: TGTGCCAGCAGTGAAGTTCCTAGCGGGAGCTCCTACGAGCAGTACTTC

v_call: TRBV28
j_call: TRBJ1-2
d_call: -
clone_size: once
cdr3_aa: CASIGDYGYTF
cdr3_nt: TGTGCCAGCATCGGGGACTATGGCTACACCTTC

v_call: TRBV20-1
j_call: TRBJ1-2
d_call: -
clone_size: -
cdr3_aa: CSASWVDSGYTF
cdr3_nt: TGCAGTGCTAGTTGGGTAGACTCTGGCTACACCTTC

v_call: TRBV15
j_call: TRBJ2-7
d_call: TRBD2
clone_size: -
cdr3_aa: CATSKYHGGGKDYEQYF
cdr3_nt: TGTGCCACCAGCAAATACCACGGGGGGGGAAAAGACTACGAGCAGTACTTC

v_call: TRBV6-2/TRBV6-3
j_call: TRBJ2-7
d_call: TRBD2
clone_size: -
cdr3_aa: CASSYLETSGYEQYF
cdr3_nt: TGTGCCAGCAGTTACCTGGAGACTAGCGGCTACGAGCAGTACTTC

v_call: TRBV19
j_call: TRBJ2-1
d_call: TRBD2
clone_size: -
cdr3_aa: CASSITGTSGAEIF
cdr3_nt: TGTGCCAGTAGTATTACCGGGACTAGCGGAGCGGAGATCTTC

v_call: TRBV11-2
j_call: TRBJ2-7
d_call: TRBD1
clone_size: -
cdr3_aa: CASSLSGGIYEQYF
cdr3_nt: TGTGCCAGCAGCTTATCAGGGGGCATCTACGAGCAGTACTTC

v_call: TRBV7-2
j_call: TRBJ1-3
d_call: -
clone_size: once
cdr3_aa: CASSPRASGGNTIYF
cdr3_nt: TGTGCCAGCAGCCCGAGGGCGTCTGGTGGAAACACCATATATTTT

v_call: TRBV2
j_call: TRBJ2-7
d_call: TRBD2
clone_size: -
cdr3_aa: CASSYVAGVGYEQYF
cdr3_nt: TGTGCCAGCAGTTACGTAGCGGGAGTAGGCTACGAGCAGTACTTC

v_call: TRBV29-1
j_call: TRBJ2-5
d_call: -
clone_size: -
cdr3_aa: CSSRDFGETQYF
cdr3_nt: TGCAGCTCACGGGACTTTGGGGAGACCCAGTACTTC

v_call: TRBV5-6
j_call: TRBJ2-1
d_call: -
clone_size: few
cdr3_aa: CASSLRLYNEQFF
cdr3_nt: TGTGCCAGCAGCTTGCGACTTTACAATGAGCAGTTCTTC

v_call: TRBV27
j_call: TRBJ2-7
d_call: TRBD2
clone_size: -
cdr3_aa: CASSLVLAGGSYEQYF
cdr3_nt: TGTGCCAGCAGTTTAGTCCTAGCGGGGGGCTCCTACGAGCAGTACTTC

v_call: TRBV5-1
j_call: TRBJ2-7
d_call: -
clone_size: -
cdr3_aa: CASSLAGQGNGVSYEQYF
cdr3_nt: TGCGCCAGCAGCTTGGCCGGGCAGGGGAACGGTGTCTCCTACGAGCAGTACTTC

v_call: TRBV18
j_call: TRBJ2-2
d_call: -
clone_size: -
cdr3_aa: CASSPARTGGELFF
cdr3_nt: TGTGCCAGCTCACCTGCCCGGACTGGCGGGGAGCTGTTTTTT

v_call: TRBV5-1
j_call: TRBJ2-5
d_call: TRBD2
clone_size: -
cdr3_aa: CASSLGASGKQETQYF
cdr3_nt: TGCGCCAGCAGCTTGGGGGCTAGCGGAAAACAAGAGACCCAGTACTTC

v_call: TRBV9
j_call: TRBJ2-4
d_call: -
clone_size: -
cdr3_aa: CASSVGGGLAKNIQYF
cdr3_nt: TGTGCCAGCAGCGTAGGCGGAGGACTAGCCAAAAACATTCAGTACTTC

v_call: TRBV24-1
j_call: TRBJ2-3
d_call: -
clone_size: -
cdr3_aa: CATSDGGSGGTDTQYF
cdr3_nt: TGTGCCACCAGTGATGGAGGGTCGGGTGGCACAGATACGCAGTATTTT

v_call: TRBV7-2
j_call: TRBJ1-5
d_call: -
clone_size: -
cdr3_aa: CASSLGAGNNNQPQHF
cdr3_nt: TGTGCCAGCAGCTTAGGGGCAGGGAATAACAATCAGCCCCAGCATTTT

v_call: TRBV28
j_call: TRBJ1-5
d_call: TRBD1
clone_size: once
cdr3_aa: CASTHGQGGNQPQHF
cdr3_nt: TGTGCCAGCACCCACGGACAGGGTGGCAATCAGCCCCAGCATTTT

v_call: TRBV2
j_call: TRBJ1-3
d_call: TRBD1
clone_size: few
cdr3_aa: CASSEGRGPRNTIYF
cdr3_nt: TGTGCCAGCAGTGAAGGCAGGGGGCCGCGAAACACCATATATTTT

v_call: TRBV28
j_call: TRBJ2-5
d_call: TRBD1
clone_size: -
cdr3_aa: CASSLPGTGAIEGQYF
cdr3_nt: TGTGCCAGCAGTTTACCCGGGACAGGGGCCATAGAGGGCCAGTACTTC

v_call: TRBV5-1
j_call: TRBJ2-3
d_call: -
clone_size: -
cdr3_aa: CASSTYEADTQYF
cdr3_nt: TGCGCCAGCAGTACATATGAGGCGGATACGCAGTATTTT

v_call: TRBV28
j_call: TRBJ2-7
d_call: -
clone_size: -
cdr3_aa: CATTGLRDYEQYF
cdr3_nt: TGTGCCACCACGGGACTGCGGGATTACGAGCAGTACTTC

v_call: TRBV9
j_call: TRBJ2-1
d_call: TRBD2
clone_size: -
cdr3_aa: CASSVSGSSYNEQFF
cdr3_nt: TGTGCCAGCAGCGTCAGCGGGAGCTCCTACAATGAGCAGTTCTTC

v_call: TRBV7-9
j_call: TRBJ2-3
d_call: -
clone_size: few
cdr3_aa: CASSLTASVTDTQYF
cdr3_nt: TGTGCCAGCAGCTTAACGGCTAGCGTCACAGATACGCAGTATTTT

v_call: TRBV5-1
j_call: TRBJ2-7
d_call: -
clone_size: -
cdr3_aa: CASSPTGFYEQYF
cdr3_nt: TGCGCCAGCAGCCCTACAGGGTTCTACGAGCAGTACTTC

v_call: TRBV27
j_call: TRBJ2-7
d_call: -
clone_size: -
cdr3_aa: CASSASPEIRGLRHEQYF
cdr3_nt: TGTGCCAGCAGTGCTAGCCCAGAGATTCGGGGGTTGCGCCACGAGCAGTACTTC

v_call: TRBV28
j_call: TRBJ2-1
d_call: -
clone_size: few
cdr3_aa: CASSLSSGYPNEQFF
cdr3_nt: TGTGCCAGCAGTTTGAGTAGCGGCTATCCTAATGAGCAGTTCTTC

v_call: TRBV29-1
j_call: TRBJ2-1
d_call: TRBD2
clone_size: -
cdr3_aa: CGAGTSAYNEQFF
cdr3_nt: TGCGGGGCCGGGACTAGCGCTTACAATGAGCAGTTCTTC

v_call: TRBV29-1
j_call: TRBJ2-7
d_call: -
clone_size: once
cdr3_aa: CSVEAQGRPYEQYF
cdr3_nt: TGCAGCGTTGAAGCACAGGGGAGGCCTTACGAGCAGTACTTC

v_call: TRBV5-1
j_call: TRBJ2-5
d_call: TRBD1
clone_size: -
cdr3_aa: CASSSVTGEPERGETQYF
cdr3_nt: TGCGCCAGCAGCTCTGTTACAGGGGAGCCCGAGCGAGGAGAGACCCAGTACTTC

v_call: TRBV7-6
j_call: TRBJ2-3
d_call: TRBD2
clone_size: -
cdr3_aa: CASSSRDTRRTSGRGSTDTQYF
cdr3_nt: TGTGCCAGCAGCTCTAGGGACACAAGGAGGACTAGCGGGAGAGGGAGCACAGATACGCAGTATTTT

v_call: TRBV9
j_call: TRBJ2-1
d_call: TRBD2
clone_size: -
cdr3_aa: CASSGIRDSGSTYNEQFF
cdr3_nt: TGTGCCAGCAGCGGTATCCGGGATAGCGGGAGTACCTACAATGAGCAGTTCTTC

v_call: TRBV25-1
j_call: TRBJ2-7
d_call: TRBD1
clone_size: -
cdr3_aa: CASSEYGGTGPYEQYF
cdr3_nt: TGTGCCAGCAGTGAATATGGAGGGACAGGGCCCTACGAGCAGTACTTC

v_call: TRBV7-9
j_call: TRBJ1-1
d_call: TRBD1
clone_size: -
cdr3_aa: CASSFRQGGTEAFF
cdr3_nt: TGTGCCAGCAGCTTCCGACAGGGGGGAACTGAAGCTTTCTTT

v_call: TRBV9
j_call: TRBJ2-7
d_call: TRBD2
clone_size: -
cdr3_aa: CASSAGTSGSYEQYF
cdr3_nt: TGTGCCAGCAGCGCCGGGACTAGCGGCTCCTACGAGCAGTACTTC

v_call: TRBV7-3
j_call: TRBJ2-7
d_call: TRBD1
clone_size: -
cdr3_aa: CASSLRSGTVNEQYF
cdr3_nt: TGTGCCAGCAGCTTAAGGTCGGGGACAGTTAACGAGCAGTACTTC

v_call: TRBV5-1
j_call: TRBJ1-1
d_call: -
clone_size: -
cdr3_aa: CASSLDRADTEAFF
cdr3_nt: TGCGCCAGCAGCTTGGACAGGGCGGACACTGAAGCTTTCTTT

v_call: TRBV5-1
j_call: TRBJ2-3
d_call: -
clone_size: -
cdr3_aa: CASSLALGASGTDTQYF
cdr3_nt: TGCGCCAGCAGCTTGGCCTTGGGGGCTAGTGGGACAGATACGCAGTATTTT

v_call: TRBV6-5
j_call: TRBJ1-2
d_call: -
clone_size: -
cdr3_aa: CASSSPKQDYTF
cdr3_nt: TGTGCCAGCAGTTCCCCCAAACAGGACTACACCTTC

v_call: TRBV29-1
j_call: TRBJ2-1
d_call: TRBD2
clone_size: -
cdr3_aa: CSGGAWGPGREGLRSYNEQFF
cdr3_nt: TGCAGCGGCGGGGCCTGGGGTCCGGGGCGGGAGGGCCTGAGGTCCTACAATGAGCAGTTCTTC

v_call: TRBV5-1
j_call: TRBJ2-7
d_call: TRBD1
clone_size: -
cdr3_aa: CASSAETGKEYEQYF
cdr3_nt: TGCGCCAGCAGCGCGGAGACAGGGAAAGAGTACGAGCAGTACTTC

v_call: TRBV29-1
j_call: TRBJ1-3
d_call: -
clone_size: once
cdr3_aa: CSVEEGGTGNTIYF
cdr3_nt: TGCAGCGTTGAAGAGGGGGGAACTGGAAACACCATATATTTT

v_call: TRBV14
j_call: TRBJ1-2
d_call: TRBD1
clone_size: once
cdr3_aa: CASSHAGTDYGYTF
cdr3_nt: TGTGCCAGCAGCCATGCCGGGACAGACTATGGCTACACCTTC

v_call: TRBV6-5
j_call: TRBJ2-7
d_call: TRBD1
clone_size: -
cdr3_aa: CASTVAGTASYEQYF
cdr3_nt: TGTGCCAGCACGGTCGCAGGGACAGCCTCCTACGAGCAGTACTTC

v_call: TRBV6-2/TRBV6-3
j_call: TRBJ1-2
d_call: TRBD1
clone_size: few
cdr3_aa: CASSYGTGNIYGYTF
cdr3_nt: TGTGCCAGCAGTTACGGGACAGGGAATATATATGGCTACACCTTC

v_call: TRBV7-9
j_call: TRBJ1-5
d_call: -
clone_size: -
cdr3_aa: CASSTDWGDQPQHF
cdr3_nt: TGTGCCAGCAGTACAGATTGGGGGGATCAGCCCCAGCATTTT

v_call: TRBV19
j_call: TRBJ1-6
d_call: -
clone_size: -
cdr3_aa: CASSILNSPLHF
cdr3_nt: TGTGCCAGTAGTATACTCAATTCACCCCTCCACTTT

v_call: TRBV27
j_call: TRBJ1-6
d_call: TRBD1
clone_size: -
cdr3_aa: CASSFRDSLGRSPLHF
cdr3_nt: TGTGCCAGCAGTTTCAGGGACAGCCTGGGCCGCTCACCCCTCCACTTT

v_call: TRBV7-3
j_call: TRBJ2-3
d_call: -
clone_size: -
cdr3_aa: CASSPSRRGYTDTQYF
cdr3_nt: TGTGCCAGCAGCCCGAGTCGTCGGGGTTACACAGATACGCAGTATTTT

v_call: TRBV3-1/TRBV3-2
j_call: TRBJ2-7
d_call: TRBD2
clone_size: -
cdr3_aa: CASSQGGGAYEQYF
cdr3_nt: TGTGCCAGCAGCCAGGGCGGGGGTGCCTACGAGCAGTACTTC

v_call: TRBV18
j_call: TRBJ2-5
d_call: -
clone_size: -
cdr3_aa: CASSPTLQETQYF
cdr3_nt: TGTGCCAGCTCACCCACCCTACAAGAGACCCAGTACTTC

v_call: TRBV12-3/TRBV12-4
j_call: TRBJ1-2
d_call: -
clone_size: -
cdr3_aa: CAAMTTNYGYTF
cdr3_nt: TGTGCCGCTATGACAACTAACTATGGCTACACCTTC

v_call: TRBV25-1
j_call: TRBJ2-1
d_call: -
clone_size: -
cdr3_aa: CASSELASRGNEQFF
cdr3_nt: TGTGCCAGCAGTGAATTGGCGTCCAGGGGCAATGAGCAGTTCTTC

v_call: TRBV9
j_call: TRBJ2-3
d_call: TRBD1
clone_size: -
cdr3_aa: CASGNGQGRTDTQYF
cdr3_nt: TGTGCCAGCGGTAATGGACAGGGTCGCACAGATACGCAGTATTTT

v_call: TRBV4-2
j_call: TRBJ2-7
d_call: TRBD2
clone_size: -
cdr3_aa: CASSPVISSGSYEQYF
cdr3_nt: TGTGCCAGCAGCCCCGTTATTTCTAGCGGGAGCTACGAGCAGTACTTC

v_call: TRBV4-2
j_call: TRBJ2-5
d_call: TRBD2
clone_size: -
cdr3_aa: CASSQKGGRPSETQYF
cdr3_nt: TGTGCCAGCAGCCAGAAGGGCGGGAGGCCATCAGAGACCCAGTACTTC

v_call: TRBV6-1
j_call: TRBJ1-3
d_call: -
clone_size: once
cdr3_aa: CASSESDGISGNTIYF
cdr3_nt: TGTGCCAGCAGTGAAAGCGACGGAATCTCTGGAAACACCATATATTTT